These 25 T cell receptor beta chains were all obtained from the same sample, sequenced in a study of T cells in Graves' hyperthyroidism and ophthalmopathy. TCR beta CDR3 regions were amplified from RNA. Primed by the HTBI set, a first-round RT-PCR was run on the TCR CDR3. TCRdb re-analysed the multiplex PCR reads in MiXCR, keeping a single row per CDR3 protein. The repertoire holds 600,000 to 900,000 distinct CDR3 sequences, about 16% seen once, with under 8.5% in the top ten. Sequenced material: blood. The source of these receptors is a man younger than 35 with Graves' hyperthyroidism.

Note on this clonotype: This sequence may be a read error, since a much larger clone differs from it by one base. The chain couples TRBV5-1 to TRBJ2-7; 9 positions agree with TRBD2. CDR1 SGHRS and CDR2 YFSETQ come from the germline V gene. The length of the CDR3 is 21 residues. Trimming cost V 3 bases and J 4 bases; bases outside gene matches: 26. The CDR3 sequence is CASSSGWVNGPAGGTAYEQYF. In DNA, the CDR3 is TGCGCCAGCAGCTCGGGGTGGGTCAACGGACCAGCGGGAGGAACCGCTTACGAGCAGTACTTC.

This clonotype was counted many times. This sequence joins TRBV7-8 and TRBJ1-5, with TRBD1 matching 11 bases. Unmatched junction bases numbered 2, after V lost 1 base and J lost 6 bases. Germline CDR1 is SGHVS and CDR2 is FQNEAQ. CDR3 length: 15 residues. CDR3 region: CASSLVGQGVQPQHF. DNA for the CDR3: TGTGCCAGCAGCTTAGTGGGACAGGGGGTTCAGCCCCAGCATTTT.

This sequence joins TRBV12-5 and TRBJ2-2; D is uncertain. Germline CDR1 is LGHNT and CDR2 is FRNRAP. This CDR3 has 13 amino acids. Trimming took 2 bases from V and 2 from J, leaving 3 bases between them. CDR3 sequence: CASGLHNTGELFF. DNA for the CDR3: TGTGCTAGTGGTTTGCACAACACCGGGGAGCTGTTTTTT.

On this clonotype: A clone one base away is much larger, so this may be a read error. The J gene is TRBJ2-1, the V gene TRBV6-2 or TRBV6-3, with no clear D. Germline CDR1 is MNHEY and CDR2 is SVGEGT. Deletions cut 2 bases from V and 6 bases from J, with 2 bases between. The CDR3 runs 11 residues. As DNA, the CDR3 is TGTGCCAGCAGTTACATCAATGAGCAGTTCTTC. Protein sequence: CASSYINEQFF.

At least ten counts were recorded for this clonotype. J is TRBJ1-4 and V is TRBV27; 9 bases are shared with TRBD1. The germline V gene encodes CDR1 MNHEY and CDR2 SMNVEV (reference sequence). The CDR3 sequence is 14 residues long. The J segment lost 7 bases and the V segment lost 5 bases, leaving 5 bases of the junction unmatched. CDR3 nucleotide sequence: TGTGCCAGCAGTGAACAGGGACAGGGTGAAAAACTGTTTTTT. This gives the protein CASSEQGQGEKLFF.

This clonotype was counted at least ten times. The chain uses TRBV11-2 and TRBJ1-6; the D gene is possibly TRBD1 (6 bases). Trimming removed 2 bases at V and 7 bases at J, with 9 bases between. Germline V gene sequence: CDR1 SGHAT, CDR2 FQNNGV. This CDR3 has 14 residues. The CDR3 protein is CASSLQGSNSPLHF. The DNA of the CDR3 is TGTGCCAGCAGCTTACAGGGGTCGAATTCACCCCTCCACTTT.

The rearrangement links TRBV4-1 to TRBJ2-7; TRBD2 agrees at 13 bases. V dropped 4 bases and J dropped 9; count of bases not matched to a gene: 9. This CDR3 is 15 amino acids long. Germline values: CDR1 MGHRA, CDR2 YSYEKL. CDR3 residues: CASSLGLAGAGGQYF. The CDR3 nucleotides are TGCGCCAGCAGCCTTGGACTAGCGGGAGCTGGCGGGCAGTACTTC.

This clonotype showed up many times. J is TRBJ1-5 and V is TRBV28; D remains unclear. The CDR3 has 15 residues. CDR1 MDHEN and CDR2 SYDVKM come from the germline V gene. The germline V and J ends were trimmed by 3 bases and 0 bases, with 9 bases remaining between them. Here the CDR3 reads CASSFAARSNQPQHF. The CDR3 nucleotides read TGTGCCAGCAGTTTTGCAGCGCGTAGCAATCAGCCCCAGCATTTT.

This chain connects TRBV12-3 or TRBV12-4 to TRBJ1-6; no reliable D call. The CDR3 extends over 14 amino acids. V was cut by 4 bases and J by 2 bases, with 6 bases left in between. The DNA for the CDR3 is TGTGCCAGCAGTTCTAAGACCTATAATTCACCCCTCCACTTT. Amino acid sequence: CASSSKTYNSPLHF.

The chain couples TRBV18 to TRBJ1-4; D is unclear. Per germline, CDR1 KGHSH and CDR2 LQKENI. The germline V and J ends were trimmed by 1 base and 5 bases, with 14 bases remaining between them. There are 16 residues in the CDR3. This CDR3 reads CASSPQGGQSNEKLFF. The CDR3 coding sequence is TGTGCCAGCTCACCACAGGGCGGGCAGTCGAATGAAAAACTGTTTTTT.

This clonotype turned up a few times. V gene TRBV29-1 combines with J gene TRBJ2-1; tentative D call: TRBD1 (6 bases). Per germline, CDR1 SQVTM and CDR2 ANQGSEA. V gave up 4 bases and J gave up 0 bases, with 16 bases separating them. CDR3 length: 16 amino acids. The CDR3 loop reads CSVGDGTSSSYNEQFF. The DNA for the CDR3 is TGCAGCGTTGGAGACGGGACAAGCAGCTCCTACAATGAGCAGTTCTTC.

The rearrangement joins TRBV25-1 to TRBJ2-7; D is unclear. The CDR3 totals 15 residues. Germline V lookup: CDR1 MGHDK, CDR2 SYGVNS. The V and J ends lost 1 base and 0 bases respectively, with 10 bases between them. CDR3 in DNA: TGTGCCAGCAGTGAATCCCCTGGTAGCTCCTACGAGCAGTACTTC. It specifies CASSESPGSSYEQYF.

This clonotype has just a few counts. The chain joins TRBV27 to TRBJ1-1; D possibly corresponds to TRBD1 (5 bases). The CDR3 totals 14 residues. Trimming shortened V by 4 bases and J by 0 bases, and 9 bases separated the two germline ends. Germline V gives CDR1 MNHEY, CDR2 SMNVEV (reference sequence). The CDR3 loop is CASSWDGMNTEAFF. CDR3 DNA: TGTGCCAGCAGTTGGGACGGCATGAACACTGAAGCTTTCTTT.

This clonotype occurred many times. CDR3 protein: CAISDRDLDEQYF. CDR3 DNA: TGTGCCATCAGCGACAGGGACCTCGACGAGCAGTACTTC. V is TRBV10-3 and J is TRBJ2-7; 7 bases map to TRBD1. Trimming removed 6 bases from V and 5 bases from J; junction bases left unmatched: 7. The CDR3 covers 13 residues. Per the germline V gene, CDR1 is ENHRY and CDR2 is SYGVKD.

This clonotype turned up a few times. V gene TRBV7-9 combines with J gene TRBJ2-5, with TRBD1 as a possible D gene (6 bases). V dropped 8 bases and J dropped 7 bases, with 20 bases sitting between them. The CDR3 consists of 14 residues. Germline CDR1 SEHNR, CDR2 FQNEAQ (reference sequence). The CDR3 region has the DNA TGTGCCAGCGGCACTGGGACACAGAAAGGGACCCAGTACTTC. This encodes CASGTGTQKGTQYF.

This clonotype was detected many times. The rearrangement uses TRBV2 and TRBJ2-7; 12 positions agree with TRBD2. After removal of 7 bases from V and 7 bases from J, the junction contained 8 bases not matched to a gene. The CDR3 covers 14 residues. Germline V gene sequence: CDR1 SNHLY, CDR2 FYNNEI. CDR3 loop: CASMGTSGLGEQYF. The CDR3 DNA reads as TGTGCCAGCATGGGGACTAGCGGGCTCGGAGAGCAGTACTTC. The full variable domain, with the rest looked up from reference TRBV2 and TRBJ2-7, is EPEVTQTPSHQVTQMGQEVILRCVPISNHLYFYWYRQILGQKVEFLVSFYNNEISEKSEIFDDQFSVERPDGSNFTLKIRSTKLEDSAMYFCASMGTSGLGEQYFGPGTRLTVT.

The chain recombines TRBV20-1 with TRBJ2-7; TRBD2 matches at 8 bases. V shed 0 bases and J 0 bases; nucleotides not matched to a gene: 4. Germline CDR1 reads DFQATT; CDR2 reads SNEGSKA (reference sequence). The CDR3 totals 15 residues. The CDR3 DNA reads as TGCAGTGCTAGAGATCGCGGGGGGACCTCCTACGAGCAGTACTTC. Amino acid sequence: CSARDRGGTSYEQYF.

This clonotype was recorded at least ten times. The V and J genes are TRBV28 and TRBJ1-3; D is uncertain. This CDR3 spans 15 amino acids. The germline V gene has CDR1 MDHEN and CDR2 SYDVKM. The V gene lost 5 bases and the J gene lost 0 bases, with 11 bases spanning the gap. CDR3 residues: CASSPLGSSGNTIYF. The CDR3 bases are TGTGCCAGCAGTCCTCTTGGAAGCTCTGGAAACACCATATATTTT.

This clonotype has a count of ten or more. The chain combines TRBV2 with TRBJ2-3, with 11 bases fitting TRBD2. This CDR3 has 15 residues. The ends lost 7 bases at V and 0 bases at J; junction bases unmatched: 3. The germline gives CDR1 SNHLY, CDR2 FYNNEI. DNA of the CDR3: TGTGCCAGCAAGGGACTAGCGGAAAGCACAGATACGCAGTATTTT. Translation gives CASKGLAESTDTQYF. Combining the CDR3 with reference TRBV2 and TRBJ2-3 gives the whole variable domain EPEVTQTPSHQVTQMGQEVILRCVPISNHLYFYWYRQILGQKVEFLVSFYNNEISEKSEIFDDQFSVERPDGSNFTLKIRSTKLEDSAMYFCASKGLAESTDTQYFGPGTRLTVL.

The table lists this clonotype with many counts. This sequence joins TRBV15 and TRBJ2-7; 11 bases agree with TRBD2. The CDR3 sequence is 17 residues long. CDR1 and CDR2 from the germline V gene are LNHNV and YYDKDF (reference sequence). Unmatched junction bases numbered 8, after V lost 0 bases and J lost 4 bases. The CDR3, as DNA: TGTGCCACCAGCAGAGATCTCGTGACTAGCGGGGCGTACGAGCAGTACTTC. Translating gives CATSRDLVTSGAYEQYF. Full variable domain (remainder filled in from reference TRBV15 and TRBJ2-7): DAMVIQNPRYQVTQFGKPVTLSCSQTLNHNVMYWYQQKSSQAPKLLFHYYDKDFNNEADTPDNFQSRRPNTSFCFLDIRSPGLGDTAMYLCATSRDLVTSGAYEQYFGPGTRLTVT.

This clonotype was seen more than once but under ten times. This sequence joins TRBV29-1 and TRBJ2-5; D is ambiguous. V was pared by 2 bases and J by 1 base, with 5 bases between. CDR3 length equals 12 residues. Germline-derived CDR1 and CDR2 are SQVTM and ANQGSEA. The CDR3 sequence is CSVEWSQETQYF. The CDR3 DNA sequence: TGCAGCGTTGAATGGTCCCAAGAGACCCAGTACTTC. Full variable domain (rest looked up from reference TRBV29-1 and TRBJ2-5): SAVISQKPSRDICQRGTSLTIQCQVDSQVTMMFWYRQQPGQSLTLIATANQGSEATYESGFVIDKFPISRPNLTFSTLTVSNMSPEDSSIYLCSVEWSQETQYFGPGTRLLVL.

V gene TRBV20-1 combines with J gene TRBJ2-5; 10 bases fit TRBD1. This CDR3 has 14 amino acids. V gave up 6 bases and J gave up 5 bases; unmatched junction bases: 9. The germline V gene has CDR1 DFQATT and CDR2 SNEGSKA (reference sequence). The DNA for the CDR3 is TGCAGTGCGACCCCCGGGACAGGGGATGAGACCCAGTACTTC. This encodes CSATPGTGDETQYF.

This clonotype was seen many times. The rearrangement uses TRBV3-1 and TRBJ1-5; 10 bases are a match to TRBD1. Germline lookup yields CDR1 LGHDT and CDR2 YNNKEL (reference sequence). J lost 7 bases, V lost 5 bases, and 8 bases had no gene match. The CDR3 is 15 amino acids. The CDR3 loop reads CASSWDRGSRQPQHF. CDR3 in DNA: TGTGCCAGCAGCTGGGACAGGGGATCGCGGCAGCCCCAGCATTTT.

Points on this clonotype: Being one base from a much bigger clone, this may be a read error. The chain joins TRBV28 to TRBJ1-1; D remains ambiguous. This CDR3 is built from 14 residues. CDR1 MDHEN and CDR2 SYDVKM come from the germline V gene. The CDR3 DNA follows: TGTGCCGGCAGTTTCCCCACCATGAACACTGAAGCTTTCTTT. Residues: CAGSFPTMNTEAFF.

The gene calls are TRBV7-9 and TRBJ2-3; 7 nucleotides match TRBD1. The CDR3 extends over 14 amino acids. The germline gives CDR1 SEHNR, CDR2 FQNEAQ (reference sequence). The V gene end was trimmed by 6 bases and the J gene end by 5 bases; junction bases not matched to a gene: 8. Written as DNA, the CDR3 is TGTGCCAGCAGTTCCGCCGGGACAGAAGATACGCAGTATTTT. This gives the protein CASSSAGTEDTQYF.